This record looks at one TCR beta chain sequence and its context. This clonotype showed up many times. Its binding antigen is unknown. Base qualities are not provided; no much larger clone lies one nucleotide away. The data are from a study of CD8 T cells in ankylosing spondylitis (dated by TCRdb to about 2017). Context from the whole study: The study profiled T cell receptor beta repertoires in healthy donors and ankylosing spondylitis patients to find disease-linked TCR variants. The full study cohort was made up of about 25 ankylosing spondylitis patients and 108 healthy donors. Peripheral blood was sampled, and synovial fluid was additionally collected from ankylosing spondylitis patients. What the authors observed across the whole study: Some of the motif variants had been reported before in the synovial fluid and blood of reactive arthritis patients, a finding that suggests common disease-initiation mechanisms. The disease-linked clones were reported to be significantly enriched in matched synovial fluid samples from ankylosing spondylitis patients. Blood from ankylosing spondylitis patients appeared to be characterized by a TCR beta motif composed of under 10 highly homologous amino acid variants. The disease-linked clones showed a CD8+ phenotype and occurred at relatively low frequencies in peripheral blood.

At the junction V is shortened by 7 bases and J by 0 bases; bases outside the gene matches: 16. Measured from the cysteine to the phenylalanine, the CDR3 is 18 residues long. The entry retains the CDR3 DNA only, 54 bases that are in frame from base 1. In the germline V gene (reference sequence), CDR1 corresponds to DFQATT and CDR2 to SNEGSKA. Sequenced using an Illumina HiSeq 2500. TCR beta libraries were prepared by quantitative 5'-RACE with molecular barcodes. For the original study's pipeline: A new computational method based on a probabilistic model of VDJ rearrangement was used to identify disease-linked TCR variants. Using fastp trimming at Q25 and MiXCR clonotype assembly, TCRdb reanalyzed the public sequencing data and kept in-frame beta chains. Each CDR3 protein gets just one entry, which takes the most common genes and DNA from the rows behind it. None of the V and J calls come from the authors' own analysis; TCRdb made them. The table for this sample lists 250,000 to 400,000 distinct CDR3 sequences; around a tenth of them were counted only once. The top ten hold 8% to 9.5% of the sample.

The receptor's source is a female donor with ankylosing spondylitis or in good health (not recorded which). The V and J genes are TRBV20-1 and TRBJ2-1, and 9 junctional nucleotides match TRBD2. The sample was blood, either unsorted or a sorted T cell fraction (not recorded which). The DNA sequence is TGCAGTGTTAATACCGGGACTAGCCGACTTAGCTCCTACAATGAGCAGTTCTTC. Translated, it gives CSVNTGTSRLSSYNEQFF.